This TCR beta chain was obtained from a study of OX40 agonist ivuxolimab in advanced cancers. Findings and limits, study-wide: Antigen targets of the expanded peripheral T cells went undetermined.

In germline, CDR1 is KGHSH, CDR2 LQKENI. This CDR3 comprises 14 residues. Between the trimmed V and J ends, which lost 2 bases and 7 bases, there was a span of 14 bases. Patients who had autoimmune disease history or got systemic immunosuppression were left out. Blood specimens came from baseline, cycle 4 day 1, and cycle 7 day 1. Using immunoSEQ multiplex PCR, the repertoire was profiled, and TCRdb retains in-frame clones only, with some absent. This table has tens of thousands of clones, over 75% appearing once. This clone has more than one count but fewer than ten. The antigen is undetermined. The chain has TRBV18 and TRBJ1-2; D is undetermined. The source is an adult with an advanced solid tumor such as melanoma, head and neck, liver or kidney cancer. The source material was CD4+ or CD8+ T cells sorted from blood, sampled in a trial of the OX40 agonist ivuxolimab. The CDR3 reads CASSPTPIQSGYTF. In DNA, the CDR3 is TGTGCCAGCTCACCAACACCAATACAGAGTGGCTACACCTTC.